The 10 T cell receptor beta chains listed next were all sequenced from one sample in a study of Tregs in tolerant kidney transplant recipients. The repertoire was sequenced with immunoSEQ multiplex PCR; TCRdb's copy has only in-frame clones and lacks some. Of approximately 65,000 clones in the sample, 84% were seen once. Sequenced sample: CD4+ T cells from blood. The receptors here all came from a human donor in good health.

Comments on this clone: Since a much larger clone is just one base distant, this may be a read error. The V call is TRBV7-2, the J call TRBJ2-5; D gene unclear. The germline CDR1 and CDR2 sequences are SGHTA and FQGNSA. This CDR3 region has 15 residues. The V and J ends lost 8 bases and 4 bases respectively, with 20 bases between them. The CDR3 sequence: CASRASAVGGETQYF. CDR3 bases: TGTGCCAGCCGGGCCTCGGCAGTCGGCGGAGAGACCCAGTACTTC.

This clone was recorded only once. The chain couples TRBV4-2 to TRBJ2-1; 8 nucleotides line up with TRBD2. With V trimmed by 0 bases and J by 6 bases, 19 bases remained unmatched. The CDR3 is 20 amino acids. Germline V gives CDR1 LGHNA, CDR2 YNFKEQ. CDR3 sequence reads: CASSQERVRSGSLSGNEQFF. The CDR3 DNA is TGTGCCAGCAGCCAAGAAAGGGTCCGGAGCGGGAGCCTCTCGGGCAATGAGCAGTTCTTC.

The chain recombines TRBV10-3 with TRBJ2-1; 8 positions agree with TRBD1. Per germline, CDR1 ENHRY and CDR2 SYGVKD. CDR3 size: 14 residues. Trimming cost V 2 bases and J 5 bases; bases outside gene matches: 2. The CDR3 here is CAISEDRGNNEQFF. Written as DNA, the CDR3 is TGTGCCATCAGTGAGGACAGGGGTAACAATGAGCAGTTCTTC.

The V and J genes are TRBV19 and TRBJ1-1; weak D call: TRBD1 (5 bases). Trimming pared 4 bases from V and 5 bases from J, leaving 11 bases between. The CDR3 extends over 13 amino acids. CDR1 is LNHDA, CDR2 SQIVND, per germline (reference sequence). CDR3 in DNA: TGTGCCAGTAGTACCCTAAGGGGAACTGAAGCTTTCTTT. The encoded protein is CASSTLRGTEAFF.

This clone was observed a single time. The chain uses TRBV19 and TRBJ1-6; 8 bases are shared with TRBD1. The CDR3 is made up of 16 amino acids. The germline CDR1 and CDR2 sequences are LNHDA and SQIVND (reference sequence). With V trimmed by 5 bases and J by 7 bases, 10 bases remained unmatched. CDR3 loop: CASSLIPGQVNSPLHF. CDR3 bases: TGTGCCAGTAGTTTAATACCGGGACAGGTGAATTCACCCCTCCACTTT.

The rearrangement uses TRBV23-1 and TRBJ2-1; D not certain. TRBV23-1 is an open reading frame, and its role is uncertain. Trimming left V 4 bases short and J 9 bases short, with 22 bases between. The CDR3 runs to 16 residues. DNA of the CDR3: TGCGCCAGCAGTCTGTCAGGTACAGTTAGGTATGGTGAGCAGTTCTTC. This translates into CASSLSGTVRYGEQFF.

As regards this clone: The junction shows a germline mismatch at one end, possibly a read error. The rearrangement joins TRBV7-7 to TRBJ1-1; 8 bases fit TRBD1. CDR3 size: 16 residues. Per the germline V gene, CDR1 is SSHAT and CDR2 is FNYEAQ (reference sequence). The CDR3: CASSFGDRTVNTEAFF. The CDR3 DNA is TGTGCTAGCAGCTTCGGGGACAGGACTGTGAACACTGAAGCTTTCTTT.

The chain has TRBV9 and TRBJ1-1, with D hard to call. The length of the CDR3 is 15 residues. The V end lost 0 bases, the J end lost 5 bases, and 14 bases lay between the germline ends. The germline CDR1 and CDR2 sequences are SGDLS and YYNGEE. DNA of the CDR3: TGTGCCAGCAGCGTAGGGATGGGTGTGGGGACTGAAGCTTTCTTT. This encodes CASSVGMGVGTEAFF.

This sequence joins TRBV20-1 and TRBJ2-3; weak D call: TRBD1 (6 bases). V lost 5 bases to trimming and J lost 10 bases, with 13 bases between them. The CDR3 contains 11 residues. Germline V gives CDR1 DFQATT, CDR2 SNEGSKA (reference sequence). The CDR3 nucleotides read TGCAGTGCTTCGCAGGGGAGCGCGCAGTATTTT. Amino acid sequence: CSASQGSAQYF.

The chain combines TRBV12-5 with TRBJ1-6; 12 bases line up with TRBD1. CDR3 length: 15 residues. CDR1 and CDR2 (germline): LGHNT, FRNRAP. V gave up 4 bases and J gave up 14 bases; unmatched junction bases: 9. In DNA form, the CDR3 reads TGTGCTAGTGGTTCCTTTGGGACAGGGGGCGAAGCCCTCCACTTT. Translating it yields CASGSFGTGGEALHF.